This TCR beta chain was sequenced for a study of read filtering for tumor transcriptome and immune sequencing. The V gene end was trimmed by 1 base and the J gene end by 7 bases; junction bases not matched to a gene: 13. The CDR3 has 17 residues. Findings of the study overall: The CD138-negative fraction was mixed bone marrow immune cells, not pure T cells.

This clonotype showed up many times. As yet, its antigen is unknown. The library was built from about 400 ng RNA with molecular barcoded adaptors for alpha/delta and beta/gamma chains. TCRdb analysed the reads with MiXCR anew, one entry per CDR3 protein. The sample lists some 62,000 distinct CDR3 sequences, approximately 13% occurring once. The TCR sequence derives from a donor at least 40 years old with multiple myeloma. Material: a population of CD138-negative cells sorted from bone marrow. The chain recombines TRBV12-3 or TRBV12-4 with TRBJ2-1, with TRBD1 matching over 7 bases. The CDR3 loop reads CASSLDQGGPSWNEQFF. The CDR3 coding sequence is TGTGCCAGCAGTTTAGATCAAGGGGGCCCCTCGTGGAATGAGCAGTTCTTC.